The 19 T cell receptor beta chains reported below all come from one sample, sequenced in a study of blood T cell repertoires in COVID-19. Data came from immunoSEQ multiplex PCR; TCRdb stores just in-frame clones and leaves some out. The sample shows tens of thousands of clones, less than 90% of them seen only once. Sequencing input: peripheral blood. The receptors stem from a woman aged 55-69 years with active COVID-19.

A remark on this clone: The conserved phenylalanine or tryptophan normally closing the CDR3 is absent here, so this likely arose from a read error. No DNA is shown, since the ends of the CDR3 on it are uncertain; the CDR3 is the one TCRdb lists. J is TRBJ2-3 and V is TRBV9; TRBD2 was called by the table and not checked on the DNA. A total of 16 residues make up the CDR3, ends included. From germline, CDR1 is SGDLS and CDR2 YYNGEE. CDR3 sequence: CASSVGAGASTDTQYL.

The rearrangement uses TRBV7-2 and TRBJ2-1, with 8 bases that match TRBD1. Germline-derived CDR1 and CDR2 are SGHTA and FQGNSA. The V segment lost 5 bases and the J segment 5 bases; nucleotides outside the gene matches: 8. The CDR3 contains 15 residues. Here the CDR3 DNA reads TGTGCCAGCAGCAACCCCGGGACAGGTCACAATGAGCAGTTCTTC. Its translation: CASSNPGTGHNEQFF. Supplemented by reference TRBV7-2 and TRBJ2-1, the full variable domain reads GAGVSQSPSNKVTEKGKDVELRCDPISGHTALYWYRQSLGQGLEFLIYFQGNSAPDKSGLPSDRFSAERTGGSVSTLTIQRTQQEDSAVYLCASSNPGTGHNEQFFGPGTRLTVL.

V and J are TRBV2 and TRBJ1-2; 10 nucleotides agree with TRBD1. V lost 9 bases and J lost 5; bases outside the gene matches: 12. The CDR3 extends over 15 amino acids. Germline V gene data show CDR1 as SNHLY and CDR2 as FYNNEI. CDR3 residues: CARGTAGTGVYGYTF. In DNA form, the CDR3 reads TGTGCCAGGGGGACCGCCGGGACAGGGGTGTATGGCTACACCTTC.

V gene TRBV24-1 combines with J gene TRBJ2-7; D unclear. Trimming took off 3 bases at V and 2 bases at J, with 13 bases between the two ends. This CDR3 spans 15 amino acids. The germline V gene has CDR1 KGHDR and CDR2 SFDVKD. The CDR3 nucleotides read TGTGCCACCAGTGATCGACTGAGCCCCACCTACGAGCAGTACTTC. This sequence encodes CATSDRLSPTYEQYF.

V gene TRBV7-8 combines with J gene TRBJ2-3; 13 nucleotides align to TRBD2. The germline CDR1 and CDR2 sequences are SGHVS and FQNEAQ. The CDR3 loop spans 17 amino acids. Trimming took 0 bases from V and 3 from J; bases not matched to a gene: 3. CDR3 nucleotides: TGTGCCAGCAGCTTAGCCCCGACTAGCGGGGGGACAGATACGCAGTATTTT. Translating it yields CASSLAPTSGGTDTQYF.

This sequence joins TRBV19 and TRBJ1-1; D gene unclear. Germline lookup yields CDR1 LNHDA and CDR2 SQIVND (reference sequence). V was clipped by 3 bases and J by 1 base, with 6 bases between them. The CDR3 runs 13 residues. The CDR3, as DNA: TGTGCCAGTAGTATCTATGGGAACACTGAAGCTTTCTTT. Protein: CASSIYGNTEAFF.

The gene calls are TRBV18 and TRBJ1-2; no firm D call. The CDR3 extends over 15 amino acids. V lost 6 bases and J 0 bases, leaving 14 bases between the germline ends. Per germline, CDR1 KGHSH and CDR2 LQKENI. CDR3 residues: CASSRAVEANYGYTF. Written as DNA, the CDR3 is TGTGCCAGCTCCCGGGCGGTGGAGGCTAACTATGGCTACACCTTC. Combining the CDR3 with reference TRBV18 and TRBJ1-2 gives the whole variable domain NAGVMQNPRHLVRRRGQEARLRCSPMKGHSHVYWYRQLPEEGLKFMVYLQKENIIDESGMPKERFSAEFPKEGPSILRIQQVVRGDSAAYFCASSRAVEANYGYTFGSGTRLTVV.

This sequence joins TRBV5-1 and TRBJ2-5; D unclear. V lost 6 bases and J lost 4, with 19 bases in between. The CDR3 sequence is 15 residues long. Germline values: CDR1 SGHRS, CDR2 YFSETQ. The chain's CDR3 is CASKSVAPTPETQYF. The CDR3 DNA follows: TGCGCCAGCAAGTCGGTAGCACCCACCCCAGAGACCCAGTACTTC.

The V and J genes are TRBV21-1 and TRBJ1-1. TRBV21-1 is listed as a pseudogene. This CDR3 comprises 11 residues. CDR3 residues: CASSSGAEAFF. In nucleotides, the CDR3 is TGTGCCAGCAGCTCGGGGGCTGAAGCTTTCTTT.

The table lists this clone with a few counts. The chain uses TRBV5-4 and TRBJ1-6, with D possibly matching TRBD1 (6 bases). The germline gives CDR1 SGHNT, CDR2 YYREEE (reference sequence). With 4 bases removed from V and 0 bases from J, the gap between germline ends came to 11 bases. The CDR3 contains 16 residues. The CDR3 spells CASSQGQHSYNSPLHF. DNA for the CDR3: TGTGCCAGCAGCCAAGGACAGCACTCCTATAATTCACCCCTCCACTTT.

This clone was counted a few times. The chain employs TRBV9 and TRBJ2-1; D not resolved. V was shortened by 1 base and J by 8 bases, with 7 bases between the two germline ends. CDR1 and CDR2 from the germline V gene are SGDLS and YYNGEE. This CDR3 region has 12 residues. The CDR3 reads CASSVRAHEQFF. The CDR3 region has the DNA TGTGCCAGCAGCGTACGCGCACATGAGCAGTTCTTC.

This chain uses TRBV18 with TRBJ2-7, with 8 bases fitting TRBD1. Per the germline V gene, CDR1 is KGHSH and CDR2 is LQKENI. The CDR3 covers 15 residues. The V gene end was trimmed by 5 bases and the J gene end by 3 bases; junction bases not matched to a gene: 9. The CDR3 DNA reads TGTGCCAGCTCAAGAACGCAGGGGGCCGGCTACGAGCAGTACTTC. Its translation is CASSRTQGAGYEQYF.

This chain connects TRBV29-1 to TRBJ2-5; tentative D call: TRBD1 (5 bases). The length of the CDR3 is 15 residues. Trimming took off 3 bases at V and 8 bases at J, with 22 bases between the two ends. CDR1 and CDR2 (germline): SQVTM, ANQGSEA. CDR3 region: CSVETENVLKRTQYF. In nucleotides, the CDR3 is TGCAGCGTTGAGACAGAGAACGTACTCAAGAGAACCCAGTACTTC. Looking up the rest from reference TRBV29-1 and TRBJ2-5 gives the full variable domain: SAVISQKPSRDICQRGTSLTIQCQVDSQVTMMFWYRQQPGQSLTLIATANQGSEATYESGFVIDKFPISRPNLTFSTLTVSNMSPEDSSIYLCSVETENVLKRTQYFGPGTRLLVL.

The CDR3 nucleotides are TGTGCCAGCAGTTCGGCAGGGGGCGGAGGGTCCTACGAGCAGTACTTC. Protein product: CASSSAGGGGSYEQYF. The gene calls are TRBV27 and TRBJ2-7; TRBD1 agrees at 8 bases. The germline V gene has CDR1 MNHEY and CDR2 SMNVEV (reference sequence). V dropped 4 bases and J dropped 1; count of bases not matched to a gene: 9. The CDR3 loop spans 16 amino acids.

J is TRBJ2-1 and V is TRBV20-1; TRBD2 aligns across 8 bases. The CDR3 covers 16 residues. The V gene's germline CDR1 is DFQATT and CDR2 SNEGSKA (reference sequence). Trimming removed 3 bases from V and 0 bases from J; junction bases left unmatched: 7. CDR3 amino acids: CSASLQRGSSYNEQFF. In DNA, the CDR3 is TGCAGTGCTAGTCTCCAGCGGGGGAGCTCCTACAATGAGCAGTTCTTC.

This chain connects TRBV7-6 to TRBJ1-2; D is ambiguous. Germline CDR1 is SGHVS and CDR2 is FNYEAQ. Trimming removed 5 bases at V and 8 bases at J, with 15 bases between. The length of the CDR3 is 13 residues. CDR3 in DNA: TGTGCCAGCAGCAACCAGGAAGGGAGCGGCTACACCTTC. This translates into CASSNQEGSGYTF. Variable domain in full (rest from reference TRBV7-6 and TRBJ1-2): GAGVSQSPRYKVTKRGQDVALRCDPISGHVSLYWYRQALGQGPEFLTYFNYEAQQDKSGLPNDRFSAERPEGSISTLTIQRTEQRDSAMYRCASSNQEGSGYTFGSGTRLTVV.

The CDR3 region is CASSFRTGMNTEAFF. The CDR3 DNA reads as TGTGCCAGCAGCTTCAGGACAGGGATGAACACTGAAGCTTTCTTT. V usage is TRBV5-5 and J usage is TRBJ1-1; 8 nucleotides match TRBD1. This CDR3 is built from 15 residues. The V gene end was trimmed by 2 bases and the J gene end by 0 bases; junction bases not matched to a gene: 3. Germline values: CDR1 SGHKS, CDR2 YYEKEE (reference sequence). Drawing the rest from reference TRBV5-5 and TRBJ1-1, the complete variable domain is DAGVTQSPTHLIKTRGQQVTLRCSPISGHKSVSWYQQVLGQGPQFIFQYYEKEERGRGNFPDRFSARQFPNYSSELNVNALLLGDSALYLCASSFRTGMNTEAFFGQGTRLTVV.

The sample holds one count of this clone. The chain is built from TRBV19 and TRBJ1-3; D may be TRBD1 (5 bases). The CDR3 is made up of 16 amino acids. Trimming shortened V by 6 bases and J by 0 bases, and 15 bases separated the two germline ends. Per the germline V gene, CDR1 is LNHDA and CDR2 is SQIVND (reference sequence). CDR3 in amino acids: CASSRQNPLSGNTIYF. CDR3 bases: TGTGCCAGTAGCCGACAGAACCCGCTCTCTGGAAACACCATATATTTT.

J is TRBJ1-1 and V is TRBV7-8, with unresolved D. CDR3 length: 13 amino acids. Deletions cut 3 bases from V and 1 base from J, with 6 bases between. CDR1 is SGHVS, CDR2 FQNEAQ, per germline. Here the CDR3 reads CASSFGRNTEAFF. The CDR3 DNA reads as TGTGCCAGCAGCTTCGGTAGGAACACTGAAGCTTTCTTT.